These 23 T cell receptor beta chains were sequenced from one sample in a study of blood T cell repertoires in COVID-19. Produced via immunoSEQ multiplex PCR; TCRdb's table is partial and in-frame only. The sample carries about 49,000 clones, around 82% recorded once. Sequencing used peripheral blood. The source of these receptors is a woman in her sixties with acute or convalescent COVID-19.

The genes are TRBV6-6 and TRBJ1-3; a weak D match, TRBD1 (5 bases). Germline V gene lookup returns CDR1 MNHNY and CDR2 SVGAGI (reference sequence). The CDR3 is 16 residues long. Trimming stripped 5 bases from V and 4 bases from J, with 18 bases between. In DNA form, the CDR3 reads TGTGCCAGCAGTCCCCCCGGCAGGGTGCAAGGAAACACCATATATTTT. Protein: CASSPPGRVQGNTIYF.

V and J are TRBV9 and TRBJ2-6; tentatively, D is TRBD1 (6 bases). CDR1 and CDR2 from the germline V gene are SGDLS and YYNGEE. The CDR3 extends over 15 amino acids. The V end lost 6 bases, the J end lost 0 bases, and 10 bases lay between the germline ends. CDR3 amino acids: CASTAGVSGANVLTF. The CDR3 DNA is TGTGCCAGCACGGCAGGGGTCTCTGGGGCCAACGTCCTGACTTTC.

V gene TRBV24-1 combines with J gene TRBJ2-7, with TRBD2 matching 7 bases. This CDR3 comprises 18 residues. The V gene's germline CDR1 is KGHDR and CDR2 SFDVKD. V lost 0 bases to trimming and J lost 3 bases; unmatched junction nucleotides: 13. For the CDR3, the DNA is TGTGCCACCAGTGATTTGATTGGGGTTGGGACTAACGACTACGAGCAGTACTTC. This encodes CATSDLIGVGTNDYEQYF.

This chain connects TRBV18 to TRBJ2-3, with 12 nucleotides matching TRBD2. The CDR3 length is 14 residues. From germline, CDR1 is KGHSH and CDR2 LQKENI. V shed 9 bases, J shed 4 bases, and the junction held 5 bases outside the gene matches. The CDR3 region has the DNA TGTGCCAGTCAACTAGCGGGAGGTGCAGATACGCAGTATTTT. It is translated as CASQLAGGADTQYF.

A few counts support this clone. The chain employs TRBV5-1 and TRBJ1-2; 7 nucleotides match TRBD1. The germline V gene encodes CDR1 SGHRS and CDR2 YFSETQ. The CDR3 is 13 amino acids. With V trimmed by 3 bases and J by 4 bases, 3 bases remained unmatched. The CDR3 region is CASSSTGRYGYTF. As DNA, the CDR3 is TGCGCCAGCAGCTCGACAGGGCGCTATGGCTACACCTTC.

This chain links TRBV5-6 with TRBJ1-2; D gene unclear. Trimming pared 0 bases from V and 2 bases from J, leaving 5 bases between. Germline V lookup: CDR1 SGHDT, CDR2 YYEEEE. This CDR3 region has 13 residues. DNA of the CDR3: TGTGCCAGCAGCTTGGGCACAAACTATGGCTACACCTTC. It yields the protein CASSLGTNYGYTF.

The rearrangement links TRBV5-1 to TRBJ2-5; D call uncertain. The CDR3 has 13 residues. Germline V CDR1 and CDR2: SGHRS, YFSETQ. The V gene lost 2 bases and the J gene lost 3 bases, with 8 bases spanning the gap. The CDR3: CASSFTAKETQYF. The DNA for the CDR3 is TGCGCCAGCAGCTTTACCGCGAAAGAGACCCAGTACTTC.

The chain uses TRBV9 and TRBJ2-5; TRBD2 matches 10 bases. The CDR3 is 16 amino acids. Germline V gene data show CDR1 as SGDLS and CDR2 as YYNGEE. The V and J ends lost 4 bases and 4 bases, in that order; junction bases with no gene match: 10. In DNA, the CDR3 is TGTGCCAGCAGCTCATACGGACTAGCGGTAACAGAGACCCAGTACTTC. Its translation is CASSSYGLAVTETQYF. Supplemented by reference TRBV9 and TRBJ2-5, the full variable domain reads DSGVTQTPKHLITATGQRVTLRCSPRSGDLSVYWYQQSLDQGLQFLIQYYNGEERAKGNILERFSAQQFPDLHSELNLSSLELGDSALYFCASSSYGLAVTETQYFGPGTRLLVL.

This clone was recorded once. This chain connects TRBV2 to TRBJ1-2; weak D call: TRBD1 (5 bases). Germline assignment: CDR1 SNHLY and CDR2 FYNNEI. Trimming removed 2 bases from V and 8 bases from J, with 12 bases in between. The CDR3 extends over 13 amino acids. Here the CDR3 DNA reads TGTGCCAGCAGTGAATCGGGGGTTTGGGGCTACACCTTC. Translating gives CASSESGVWGYTF. Full variable domain (missing parts from reference TRBV2 and TRBJ1-2): EPEVTQTPSHQVTQMGQEVILRCVPISNHLYFYWYRQILGQKVEFLVSFYNNEISEKSEIFDDQFSVERPDGSNFTLKIRSTKLEDSAMYFCASSESGVWGYTFGSGTRLTVV.

The chain is built from TRBV6-4 and TRBJ2-7, with TRBD1 as a possible D gene (5 bases). Germline V CDR1 and CDR2: MRHNA, SNTAGT. V was cut by 0 bases and J by 6 bases, with 12 bases left in between. CDR3 length equals 14 residues. The CDR3 here is CASSDSKGNREQYF. CDR3 DNA sequence: TGTGCCAGCAGTGACTCTAAGGGGAATCGCGAGCAGTACTTC.

The chain combines TRBV27 with TRBJ2-3; TRBD2 aligns across 14 bases. Per germline, CDR1 MNHEY and CDR2 SMNVEV (reference sequence). The CDR3 is 18 amino acids. J was trimmed by 1 base and V by 5 bases; bases with no gene match: 8. Here the CDR3 reads CASSEGLAGVIRTDTQYF. Written as DNA, the CDR3 is TGTGCCAGCAGTGAGGGACTAGCGGGAGTCATTCGCACAGATACGCAGTATTTT.

The rearrangement uses TRBV28 and TRBJ1-5; 7 bases agree with TRBD1. CDR1 MDHEN and CDR2 SYDVKM come from the germline V gene. Germline trimming cut 3 bases from V and 2 bases from J; bases unmatched to any gene: 1. This CDR3 is built from 14 residues. CDR3 DNA sequence: TGTGCCAGCAGTTTTACAGGGGGCAATCAGCCCCAGCATTTT. Translated: CASSFTGGNQPQHF.

The chain has TRBV5-1 and TRBJ1-4; no reliable D call. The CDR3 length is 13 residues. Deletions cut 5 bases from V and 6 bases from J, with 11 bases between. Germline CDR1 and CDR2: SGHRS and YFSETQ. As DNA, the CDR3 is TGCGCCAGCAGAGCGGGGAGGGATGAAAAACTGTTTTTT. Translation: CASRAGRDEKLFF. Together with reference TRBV5-1 and TRBJ1-4, the CDR3 gives the full variable domain: KAGVTQTPRYLIKTRGQQVTLSCSPISGHRSVSWYQQTPGQGLQFLFEYFSETQRNKGNFPGRFSGRQFSNSRSEMNVSTLELGDSALYLCASRAGRDEKLFFGSGTQLSVL.

This clone appeared a few times. This chain uses TRBV7-3 with TRBJ2-2; D possibly corresponds to TRBD2 (6 bases). V lost 5 bases and J 6 bases, leaving 19 bases between the germline ends. CDR1 is SGHTA and CDR2 is FQGTGA in the germline V gene. CDR3 length: 16 amino acids. The CDR3, as DNA: TGTGCCAGCAGCCCAAGACCGGGGGTTGGAGCCGGGGAGCTGTTTTTT. Translating it yields CASSPRPGVGAGELFF.

The V and J genes are TRBV7-9 and TRBJ1-1; TRBD1 matches 7 bases. Looked up from germline, CDR1 is SEHNR and CDR2 is FQNEAQ (reference sequence). With 5 bases clipped from V and 6 bases from J, the junction kept 9 bases outside the gene matches. CDR3 length: 14 amino acids. For the CDR3, the DNA is TGTGCCAGCAGCCCCAGCAGGGGGAATTCTGAAGCTTTCTTT. It is translated as CASSPSRGNSEAFF.

The V gene is TRBV28, the J gene TRBJ1-2; possible D gene TRBD1, 5 bases. This CDR3 has 16 amino acids. Per germline, CDR1 MDHEN and CDR2 SYDVKM. V lost 5 bases, J lost 7 bases, and 23 bases lay in between. The CDR3 sequence is CASSPIGAQELSGYTF. CDR3 nucleotide sequence: TGTGCCAGCAGTCCAATTGGGGCCCAGGAATTATCTGGCTACACCTTC.

The chain is built from TRBV11-2 and TRBJ2-1; 7 bases fit TRBD2. V lost 5 bases to trimming and J lost 6 bases; unmatched junction nucleotides: 10. The CDR3 covers 15 residues. Germline loops: CDR1 SGHAT, CDR2 FQNNGV. The CDR3 loop reads CASSGRGREGNEQFF. As DNA, the CDR3 is TGTGCCAGCAGCGGCCGGGGGAGGGAGGGCAATGAGCAGTTCTTC.

This chain joins TRBV4-2 and TRBJ1-5; TRBD1 matches at 7 bases. After removal of 1 base from V and 4 bases from J, the junction contained 7 bases not matched to a gene. Germline values: CDR1 LGHNA, CDR2 YNFKEQ. The length of the CDR3 is 16 residues. The chain's CDR3 is CASSQGVQGGNQPQHF. DNA for the CDR3: TGTGCCAGCAGCCAAGGTGTTCAGGGGGGAAATCAGCCCCAGCATTTT.

This clone was observed a handful of times. This chain links TRBV7-9 with TRBJ2-7; 10 bases match TRBD2. CDR1 is SEHNR and CDR2 is FQNEAQ in the germline V gene (reference sequence). The CDR3 has 16 amino acids. V trimming: 7 bases; J trimming: 4 bases; junction bases outside the gene matches: 13. CDR3 coding DNA: TGTGCCAGCACCGTTAGTGGGAGCGGGAGGGGGTACGAGCAGTACTTC. It codes for CASTVSGSGRGYEQYF.

This clone was seen only once. The genes are TRBV6-5 and TRBJ2-1; weak D call: TRBD2 (6 bases). V lost 8 bases, J lost 0 bases, and 11 bases lay in between. Germline CDR1 MNHEY, CDR2 SVGAGI. This CDR3 comprises 14 residues. The CDR3 protein is CASRERSSYNEQFF. For the CDR3, the DNA is TGTGCCAGCCGGGAGAGGAGCTCCTACAATGAGCAGTTCTTC.

The genes are TRBV5-1 and TRBJ2-3; D unclear. This CDR3 comprises 14 residues. Germline lookup yields CDR1 SGHRS and CDR2 YFSETQ. Trimming took 0 bases from V and 0 from J, leaving 5 bases between them. The CDR3 loop reads CASSLVTSTDTQYF. The CDR3 DNA follows: TGCGCCAGCAGCTTGGTCACTAGCACAGATACGCAGTATTTT. Full variable domain (rest looked up from reference TRBV5-1 and TRBJ2-3): KAGVTQTPRYLIKTRGQQVTLSCSPISGHRSVSWYQQTPGQGLQFLFEYFSETQRNKGNFPGRFSGRQFSNSRSEMNVSTLELGDSALYLCASSLVTSTDTQYFGPGTRLTVL.

The chain combines TRBV7-2 with TRBJ2-1; 15 positions agree with TRBD2. V shed 5 bases, J shed 9 bases, and the junction held 17 bases outside the gene matches. The CDR3 is 19 residues long. Germline lookup yields CDR1 SGHTA and CDR2 FQGNSA. Here the CDR3 DNA reads TGTGCCAGCAGCACAGGCCCCCAGGGACTAGCGGGAGGATCGGGTGAGCAGTTCTTC. This codes for CASSTGPQGLAGGSGEQFF.

The chain is built from TRBV19 and TRBJ1-1; no reliable D call. V lost 4 bases, J lost 0 bases, and 3 bases lay in between. CDR1 and CDR2 (germline): LNHDA, SQIVND (reference sequence). This CDR3 has 12 amino acids. CDR3 nucleotide sequence: TGTGCCAGTAGTAACTTGAACACTGAAGCTTTCTTT. It yields the protein CASSNLNTEAFF.